The subject of this entry is one T cell receptor (beta chain). Participants came from about two dozen US areas, aged roughly 18 to 90 years. Two negative PCRs, clearance, or symptom resolution were required of recovered Cohort 3 donors. This specimen belongs to a study of blood T cell repertoires in COVID-19. Sequenced by immunoSEQ multiplex PCR; TCRdb stores in-frame clones only, minus some. The sample holds about 130,000 clones, 80% to 90% seen once. The germline V and J ends were trimmed by 6 bases and 0 bases, with 9 bases remaining between them. This CDR3 is 14 amino acids long. From germline, CDR1 is ENHRY and CDR2 SYGVKD.

The sample consisted of PBMCs or T cells enriched from blood (not recorded which). The receptor was derived from a woman between 50 and 59 years old who had recovered from COVID-19. The chain is built from TRBV10-3 and TRBJ1-3; D not resolved. The CDR3 spells CAIRPGNSGNTIYF. The CDR3, as DNA: TGTGCCATCAGGCCCGGGAACTCTGGAAACACCATATATTTT.